The 21 T cell receptor beta chains given below trace back to one sample, sequenced in a study of CD8+CD57+ T cells in acquired aplastic anemia. Profiling of TCR beta VDJ combinations and CDR3 sequences used genomic DNA as template. MiXCR, applied by TCRdb to the reads, yields one record per CDR3 protein. The sample includes over 150,000 distinct CDR3 sequences, 60% to 80% seen only once; the top ten take under 60%. Only patients with CD8+CD57+ cell expansion on flow cytometry were chosen for sequencing. Material: sorted CD4+, CD8+, or CD8+CD57+ T cells (not recorded which) from PBMCs. These receptors all stem from a human donor with aplastic anemia.

The rearrangement links TRBV2 to TRBJ2-5; D is unresolved. The CDR3 sequence is 13 residues long. V lost 6 bases to trimming and J lost 3 bases, with 11 bases between them. Looked up from germline, CDR1 is SNHLY and CDR2 is FYNNEI. Here the CDR3 reads CASSVRSEETQYF. The CDR3, as DNA: TGTGCCAGCAGCGTTCGATCCGAAGAGACCCAGTACTTC.

The rearrangement links TRBV10-2 to TRBJ2-7; a possible D gene is TRBD2 (5 bases). The CDR3 extends over 14 amino acids. The germline V gene encodes CDR1 WSHSY and CDR2 SAAADI. The V end lost 2 bases, the J end lost 0 bases, and 8 bases lay between the germline ends. The CDR3 DNA reads TGCGCCAGCAGTGAGGGGGAGAGCTCCTACGAGCAGTACTTC. Translated: CASSEGESSYEQYF.

The gene calls are TRBV11-1 and TRBJ2-3, with D perhaps TRBD2 (6 bases). Germline CDR1 is SGHAT and CDR2 is FQDESV (reference sequence). Trimming took off 2 bases at V and 0 bases at J, with 12 bases between the two ends. There are 16 residues in the CDR3. As DNA, the CDR3 is TGTGCCAGCAGCTTACTTCGGACTACTAGCACAGATACGCAGTATTTT. It codes for CASSLLRTTSTDTQYF.

This sequence joins TRBV20-1 and TRBJ2-7; 11 bases match TRBD1. Germline V gene lookup returns CDR1 DFQATT and CDR2 SNEGSKA (reference sequence). V shed 5 bases, J shed 5 bases, and the junction held 5 bases outside the gene matches. The CDR3 is 13 amino acids. For the CDR3, the DNA is TGCAGTGCTGGGACAGGGGGAATCAACGAGCAGTACTTC. This encodes CSAGTGGINEQYF.

The chain is built from TRBV6-2 or TRBV6-3 and TRBJ2-7; D possibly corresponds to TRBD2 (5 bases). This CDR3 spans 12 amino acids. CDR1 is MNHEY and CDR2 is SVGEGT in the germline V gene. V lost 8 bases and J lost 2, with 10 bases in between. The CDR3 DNA reads as TGTGCCAGCGCAAGGACTCCCTACGAGCAGTACTTC. This sequence encodes CASARTPYEQYF.

The chain links TRBV29-1 to TRBJ1-2; D might be TRBD1 (6 bases). This CDR3 spans 11 amino acids. V was shortened by 6 bases and J by 3 bases, with 8 bases between the two germline ends. Looked up from germline, CDR1 is SQVTM and CDR2 is ANQGSEA. DNA for the CDR3: TGCAGCGTCGGACAGCACTATGGCTACACCTTC. Its translation is CSVGQHYGYTF.

CDR3 bases: TGTGCCAGCAGCGTAGAGCAGGGGGGCGGGTACAATGAGCAGTTCTTC. This codes for CASSVEQGGGYNEQFF. V gene TRBV9 combines with J gene TRBJ2-1, with D maybe TRBD1 (7 bases). The V and J ends lost 0 bases and 4 bases respectively, with 14 bases between them. The CDR3 covers 16 residues. In germline, CDR1 is SGDLS, CDR2 YYNGEE.

The table lists this clonotype with a few counts. This sequence joins TRBV2 and TRBJ2-7; no clear D gene. Trimming took 6 bases from V and 1 from J, leaving 13 bases between them. There are 14 residues in the CDR3. Germline CDR1 and CDR2: SNHLY and FYNNEI. CDR3 protein: CASRARMMSYEQYF. The CDR3 DNA reads as TGTGCCAGCAGAGCCCGGATGATGTCCTACGAGCAGTACTTC.

The chain has TRBV20-1 and TRBJ1-6, with a weak D call TRBD1 (6 bases). Germline V CDR1 and CDR2: DFQATT, SNEGSKA (reference sequence). This CDR3 contains 14 residues. V was cut by 3 bases and J by 4 bases, with 10 bases left in between. The CDR3 protein is CSARGGQYNSPLHF. The DNA of the CDR3 is TGCAGTGCTAGGGGTGGACAGTATAATTCACCCCTCCACTTT.

This chain uses TRBV10-3 with TRBJ2-1, with 7 bases fitting TRBD2. The V segment lost 2 bases and the J segment 4 bases; nucleotides outside the gene matches: 11. The V gene's germline CDR1 is ENHRY and CDR2 SYGVKD. CDR3 length equals 17 residues. Here the CDR3 reads CAISEMIAGVRYNEQFF. Written as DNA, the CDR3 is TGTGCCATCAGTGAGATGATTGCGGGAGTCCGTTACAATGAGCAGTTCTTC.

V usage is TRBV19 and J usage is TRBJ2-7; tentatively, D is TRBD1 (6 bases). Trimming removed 5 bases at V and 5 bases at J, with 16 bases between. Per germline, CDR1 LNHDA and CDR2 SQIVND (reference sequence). The CDR3 length is 14 residues. The chain's CDR3 is CASSSWGQSHEQYF. The CDR3 nucleotides read TGTGCCAGTAGTTCCTGGGGGCAGAGTCACGAGCAGTACTTC.

The chain recombines TRBV6-5 with TRBJ1-4; a weak D match, TRBD1 (6 bases). There are 14 residues in the CDR3. The germline CDR1 and CDR2 sequences are MNHEY and SVGAGI. The V end was cut by 6 bases, the J end by 1 base, with 9 bases between. CDR3 bases: TGTGCCAGCAGCGCACAGGGAACTAATGAAAAACTGTTTTTT. Its protein product is CASSAQGTNEKLFF.

The chain is built from TRBV6-4 and TRBJ2-2, with 10 nucleotides matching TRBD1. Germline V gene data show CDR1 as MRHNA and CDR2 as SNTAGT. V was pared by 4 bases and J by 5 bases, with 4 bases of the junction left unmatched. This CDR3 is 15 amino acids long. CDR3 region: CASSVGTGETGELFF. For the CDR3, the DNA is TGTGCCAGCAGTGTTGGGACAGGGGAAACCGGGGAGCTGTTTTTT.

The chain links TRBV10-3 to TRBJ1-2, with D unresolved. Germline values: CDR1 ENHRY, CDR2 SYGVKD. The V gene lost 1 base and the J gene lost 5 bases, with 8 bases spanning the gap. The CDR3 extends over 13 amino acids. CDR3 residues: CAISELAAYGYTF. In DNA form, the CDR3 reads TGTGCCATCAGTGAGTTGGCAGCTTATGGCTACACCTTC.

The genes are TRBV7-2 and TRBJ2-1; TRBD2 agrees at 9 bases. The V gene's germline CDR1 is SGHTA and CDR2 FQGNSA. The CDR3 is made up of 15 amino acids. Trimming at V came to 1 base and at J to 5 bases, leaving 3 bases not matched to a gene. The CDR3 protein is CASSLEPSGDNEQFF. Written as DNA, the CDR3 is TGTGCCAGCAGCTTAGAGCCTAGCGGGGACAATGAGCAGTTCTTC.

About this clonotype: One end of the junction does not line up with germline, which may come from a read error. The chain joins TRBV19 to TRBJ1-2; D is possibly TRBD1 (5 bases). Per germline, CDR1 LNHDA and CDR2 SQIVND (reference sequence). The CDR3 is 14 amino acids. The CDR3 bases are TGTGCCAGTAGTATTGACAGCCTAAACTATGACTACACCTTC. Residues: CASSIDSLNYDYTF.

There are many counts of this clonotype. The chain is built from TRBV5-5 and TRBJ1-5, with D uncertain. The germline V gene has CDR1 SGHKS and CDR2 YYEKEE (reference sequence). The ends were cut back, 1 base at V and 4 bases at J, with 12 bases in the middle. The CDR3 has 15 amino acids. DNA of the CDR3: TGTGCCAGCAGCTTGTGGGGTATGGGGAATCAGCCCCAGCATTTT. It translates to CASSLWGMGNQPQHF.

The chain employs TRBV25-1 and TRBJ2-7; D is unclear. V was shortened by 6 bases and J by 10 bases, with 22 bases between the two germline ends. This CDR3 contains 14 residues. The germline V gene has CDR1 MGHDK and CDR2 SYGVNS. The CDR3, as DNA: TGTGCCAGCAGCTCACCGGGCGACCTAATCGTTCAGTACTTC. Translating gives CASSSPGDLIVQYF.

The chain is built from TRBV29-1 and TRBJ1-1, with D possibly matching TRBD1 (5 bases). CDR1 and CDR2 from the germline V gene are SQVTM and ANQGSEA. The CDR3 totals 13 residues. Trimming pared 2 bases from V and 1 base from J, leaving 8 bases between. The CDR3 nucleotides read TGCAGCGTTGAAACGGGGACGAACACTGAAGCTTTCTTT. Amino acids: CSVETGTNTEAFF. Using reference TRBV29-1 and TRBJ1-1 for the parts outside the CDR3, the full variable domain is SAVISQKPSRDICQRGTSLTIQCQVDSQVTMMFWYRQQPGQSLTLIATANQGSEATYESGFVIDKFPISRPNLTFSTLTVSNMSPEDSSIYLCSVETGTNTEAFFGQGTRLTVV.

The chain is built from TRBV7-2 and TRBJ1-4; D might be TRBD1 (5 bases). The CDR3 totals 11 residues. The germline V gene has CDR1 SGHTA and CDR2 FQGNSA. V was clipped by 8 bases and J by 10 bases, with 11 bases between them. The CDR3 DNA follows: TGTGCCAGCCTTGGGGGAGGAAAACTGTTTTTT. This encodes CASLGGGKLFF.

Notes on this clonotype: The junction departs from the called germline gene at one end, perhaps through a read error. The chain employs TRBV29-1 and TRBJ2-2; D is possibly TRBD2 (6 bases). CDR3 size: 15 residues. Germline values: CDR1 SQVTM, CDR2 ANQGSEA. This chain's CDR3 is CSVMGTFLNTRELFF. The CDR3 DNA reads as TGCAGCGTTATGGGGACTTTCCTGAACACCAGGGAGCTGTTTTTT.